Detailed here is one T cell receptor beta chain. In the authors' methods: Amplifying reference gene primers gave estimates of nucleated cell counts. Measured with immunoSEQ multiplex PCR; TCRdb has only the in-frame clones, and not every one. The V and J calls and clone size were taken over from that table, and D and trimming were inferred from the DNA. Among 200,000 to 300,000 clones listed, roughly 88% were seen once. CDR3 length: 15 amino acids. Germline CDR1 LNHDA, CDR2 SQIVND (reference sequence). Trimming took 3 bases from V and 2 from J, leaving 14 bases between them. These data are taken from a study of blood T cell repertoires in COVID-19. Study information: The study drew acute and convalescent COVID-19 samples from the United States, Italy and Spain. The analysed material was cDNA or gDNA that came from T cells, B-cell-depleted T cells, or PBMCs.

The gene calls are TRBV19 and TRBJ2-7; a weak D match, TRBD2 (6 bases). The sample was peripheral blood. The sequence came from a man older than 75 with acute or convalescent COVID-19. CDR3 coding DNA: TGTGCCAGTAGTATTCAGACCGGGGGTCCCTACGAGCAGTACTTC. It translates to CASSIQTGGPYEQYF. The full variable domain, rest sourced from reference TRBV19 and TRBJ2-7, is DGGITQSPKYLFRKEGQNVTLSCEQNLNHDAMYWYRQDPGQGLRLIYYSQIVNDFQKGDIAEGYSVSREKKESFPLTVTSAQKNPTAFYLCASSIQTGGPYEQYFGPGTRLTVT.